Sequencing of this T cell receptor beta chain was carried out in a study of blood T cells in healthy people across ages. The CDR3 totals 13 residues. V shed 5 bases, J shed 3 bases, and the junction held 1 base outside the gene matches. Looked up from germline, CDR1 is DFQATT and CDR2 is SNEGSKA (reference sequence). Then a second PCR, running roughly 7 to 11 cycles, was carried out with a sample-barcoded 5' primer and a J-beta primer mix. TCRdb fed the 5' RACE reads into MiXCR, producing one record per CDR3 protein. The table lists hundreds of thousands of distinct CDR3 sequences, approximately 60% of them singletons. This clonotype was counted between two and nine times.

The gene calls are TRBV20-1 and TRBJ1-6, with TRBD1 identical over 7 bases. The sequencing input was blood. The TCR sequence derives from a middle-aged man in good health. The CDR3 bases are TGCAGTGCTGGGGACAGCTATAATTCACCCCTCCACTTT. Translating gives CSAGDSYNSPLHF.